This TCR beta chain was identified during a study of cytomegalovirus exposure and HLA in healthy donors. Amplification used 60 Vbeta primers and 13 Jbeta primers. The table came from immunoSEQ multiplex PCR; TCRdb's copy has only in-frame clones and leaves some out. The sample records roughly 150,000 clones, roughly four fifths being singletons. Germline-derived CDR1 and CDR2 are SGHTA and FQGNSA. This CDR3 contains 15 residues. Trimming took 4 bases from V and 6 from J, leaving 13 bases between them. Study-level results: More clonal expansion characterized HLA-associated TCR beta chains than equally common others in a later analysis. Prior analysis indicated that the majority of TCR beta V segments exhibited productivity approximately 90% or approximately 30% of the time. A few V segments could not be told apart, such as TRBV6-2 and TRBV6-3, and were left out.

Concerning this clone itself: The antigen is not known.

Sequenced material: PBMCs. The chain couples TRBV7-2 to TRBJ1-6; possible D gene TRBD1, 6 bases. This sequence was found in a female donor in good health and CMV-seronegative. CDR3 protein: CASSSQGSPNSPLHF. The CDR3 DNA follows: TGTGCCAGCAGCTCTCAGGGGAGCCCTAATTCACCCCTCCACTTT.